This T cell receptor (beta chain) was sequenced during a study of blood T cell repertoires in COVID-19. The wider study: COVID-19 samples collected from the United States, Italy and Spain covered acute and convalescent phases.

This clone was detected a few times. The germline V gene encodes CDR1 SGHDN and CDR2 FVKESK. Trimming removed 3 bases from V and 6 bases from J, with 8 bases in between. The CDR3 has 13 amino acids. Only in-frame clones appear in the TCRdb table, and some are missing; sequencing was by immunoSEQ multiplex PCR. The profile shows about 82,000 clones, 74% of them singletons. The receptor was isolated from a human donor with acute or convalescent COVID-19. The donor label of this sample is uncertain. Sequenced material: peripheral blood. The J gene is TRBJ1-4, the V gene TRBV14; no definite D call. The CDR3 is CASSHVRDEKLFF. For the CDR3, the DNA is TGTGCCAGCAGCCACGTCCGGGATGAAAAACTGTTTTTT.